This TCR beta chain is drawn from a study of graft-versus-host responses after intestinal transplantation. Study as a whole: Every recipient had anti-thymocyte globulin induction and 3 to 4 years of tacrolimus plus steroids.

Stimulators, roughly 200,000 irradiated and violet-dye-labeled cells, were plated with roughly 200,000 CFSE-labeled responder cells. The method was immunoSEQ multiplex PCR; TCRdb's version includes in-frame clones alone and lacks a portion of them. The table shows roughly 13,000 clones, with under 40% occurring only once. Study-wide results and limits: Allografts carried high graft-versus-host to host-versus-graft clonal ratios in patients having graft-donor T cell macrochimerism.

There are 16 residues in the CDR3. From germline, CDR1 is SGHVS and CDR2 FNYEAQ. Trimming cost V 5 bases and J 4 bases, with 20 bases left between them. The sequenced sample was alloreactive CD8+ T cells from a mixed lymphocyte reaction culture, obtained before intestinal transplant. Subset noted: CFSE-low proliferating T cells sorted from approximately 6-day pre-transplant mixed lymphocyte reaction (GvH or HvG direction). The gene calls are TRBV7-6 and TRBJ1-1; D may be TRBD1 (6 bases). This sequence originates from a human patient who received an intestinal transplant. CDR3 residues: CASSAPGGPGLTEAFF. CDR3 DNA: TGTGCCAGCAGCGCACCCGGGGGGCCCGGCCTCACTGAAGCTTTCTTT. The whole variable domain, filled in from reference TRBV7-6 and TRBJ1-1, reads GAGVSQSPRYKVTKRGQDVALRCDPISGHVSLYWYRQALGQGPEFLTYFNYEAQQDKSGLPNDRFSAERPEGSISTLTIQRTEQRDSAMYRCASSAPGGPGLTEAFFGQGTRLTVV.